This TCR beta chain was captured by sequencing in a study of Tregs in tolerant kidney transplant recipients. Per germline, CDR1 MNHNY and CDR2 SVGAGI (reference sequence). After removal of 6 bases from V and 1 base from J, the junction contained 6 bases not matched to a gene. The CDR3 has 16 residues. Clones were sequenced by immunoSEQ multiplex PCR, and TCRdb holds only the in-frame ones, with some missing. This table holds some 74,000 clones, approximately 89% found once. Thawed PBMCs were FACS-sorted into unstimulated CD4+CD25+CD127- regulatory T cells, CD4+CD25- non-regulatory cells, CD4 and CD8 cells. Before regulatory T cell sorting, thawed PBMCs rested overnight at 37°C in roughly 190 IU/ml IL-2.

This chain links TRBV6-6 with TRBJ2-5, with 12 bases identical to TRBD2. This receptor was taken from a human donor who received a combined kidney and bone marrow transplant. The source was Tregs from blood, collected before the transplant. DNA for the CDR3: TGTGCCAGCAGCGAACCACTAGCGGGAGGCCAAGAGACCCAGTACTTC. This codes for CASSEPLAGGQETQYF.